Sequencing of this T cell receptor (beta chain) was carried out in a study of blood T cell repertoires in COVID-19. Study context: Sources were T cells, B-cell-depleted T cells, or PBMCs; the material itself was cDNA or gDNA.

Clones were read by immunoSEQ multiplex PCR, and TCRdb kept only the in-frame ones, dropping some. Here the sample spans a few hundred thousand clones, around 82% being singletons. The source is a human donor with COVID-19, enrolled during active disease. The donor label of this sample is uncertain. The sequencing sample was made of peripheral blood.

The CDR3 region has the DNA TGCGCCAGCGCAACTAGAGCCGTCGGGTCTAATGAAAAACTGTTTTTT. This translates into CASATRAVGSNEKLFF. The chain employs TRBV5-1 and TRBJ1-4, with D uncertain. The CDR3 runs to 16 residues. CDR1 SGHRS and CDR2 YFSETQ come from the germline V gene. Between the trimmed V and J ends, which lost 7 bases and 3 bases, there was a span of 19 bases. Filled out from reference TRBV5-1 and TRBJ1-4, the complete variable domain reads KAGVTQTPRYLIKTRGQQVTLSCSPISGHRSVSWYQQTPGQGLQFLFEYFSETQRNKGNFPGRFSGRQFSNSRSEMNVSTLELGDSALYLCASATRAVGSNEKLFFGSGTQLSVL.